This T cell receptor beta chain was observed in a study of cytomegalovirus exposure and HLA in healthy donors. PCR employed 60 Vbeta and 13 Jbeta primers. Libraries were prepared by immunoSEQ multiplex PCR; TCRdb keeps only in-frame clonotypes and omits some of them. The sample has 95,000 to 150,000 clones; less than 65% are singletons. This clone was counted only a few times. V lost 4 bases to trimming and J lost 7 bases, with 6 bases between them. The CDR3 sequence is 11 residues long. Germline V gives CDR1 SGHDT, CDR2 YYEEEE. The source is a man in his forties in good health and CMV-seropositive. The specimen was PBMCs. This chain links TRBV5-6 with TRBJ2-1; D unclear. The CDR3, as DNA: TGTGCCAGCAGCCTTCAGAATGAGCAGTTCTTC. It codes for CASSLQNEQFF.